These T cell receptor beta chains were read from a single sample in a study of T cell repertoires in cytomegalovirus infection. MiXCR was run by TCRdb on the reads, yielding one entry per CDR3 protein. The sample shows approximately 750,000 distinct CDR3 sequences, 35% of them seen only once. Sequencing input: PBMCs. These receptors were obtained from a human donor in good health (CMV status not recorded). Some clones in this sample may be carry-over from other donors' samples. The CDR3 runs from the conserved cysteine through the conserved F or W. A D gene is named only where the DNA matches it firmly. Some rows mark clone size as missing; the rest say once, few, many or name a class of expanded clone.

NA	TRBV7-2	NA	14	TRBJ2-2	CAVPRTSLGGELFF	TGTGCAGTACCTAGGACTTCTCTCGGCGGGGAGCTGTTTTTT
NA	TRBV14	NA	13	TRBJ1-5	CASSQTGSQPQHF	TGTGCCAGCAGCCAAACAGGGAGTCAGCCCCAGCATTTT
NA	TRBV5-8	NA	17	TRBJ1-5	CASSLGQLLGGNQPQHF	TGTGCCAGCAGCTTGGGACAGCTCCTCGGGGGCAATCAGCCCCAGCATTTT
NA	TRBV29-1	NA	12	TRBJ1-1	CSVQSGNTEAFF	TGCAGCGTGCAATCGGGGAACACTGAAGCTTTCTTT
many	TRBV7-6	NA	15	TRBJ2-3	CASSLGVLHTDTQYF	TGTGCCAGCAGCTTAGGTGTCTTGCACACAGATACGCAGTATTTT
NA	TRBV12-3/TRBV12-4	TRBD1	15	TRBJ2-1	CASRDDRAPIDEQFF	TGTGCCAGCAGGGATGACAGGGCCCCAATTGATGAGCAGTTCTTC
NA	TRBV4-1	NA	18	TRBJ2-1	CASSQDFGTGDPYNEQFF	TGCGCCAGCAGCCAAGATTTTGGGACCGGGGACCCGTACAATGAGCAGTTCTTC
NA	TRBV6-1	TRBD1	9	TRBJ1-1	CAQGAPAFF	TGTGCCCAGGGGGCCCCAGCTTTCTTT
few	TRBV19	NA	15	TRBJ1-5	CASSSQGVSNQPQHF	TGTGCCAGTAGCTCGCAGGGTGTGAGCAATCAGCCCCAGCATTTT
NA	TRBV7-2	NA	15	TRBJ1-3	CASSPRSASGNTIYF	TGTGCCAGCAGCCCACGTTCAGCTTCTGGAAACACCATATATTTT